This T cell receptor beta chain was identified during a study of T cells in Graves' hyperthyroidism and ophthalmopathy. Study summary: The initial diagnosis was the point when peripheral blood was collected, ahead of any treatment. Findings and limits, study-wide: A 13 V-J signature model discriminated ophthalmopathy versus stable hyperthyroidism. The blood repertoire included most of the expanded thyroid clonotypes above 0.001.

The CDR3 loop spans 15 amino acids. Germline V gives CDR1 KGHSH, CDR2 LQKENI. Deletions cut 3 bases from V and 0 bases from J, with 11 bases between. Individuals with ophthalmopathy presented a Clinical Activity Score of at least 3, a NOSPECS grade of at least 4 and a duration under 3 months. This clonotype was seen repeatedly, ten times or more. Its target is unknown. Researchers amplified the TCR beta CDR3 regions from RNA transcripts. The HTBI primer set was used in a first-round RT-PCR of the TCR CDR3. TCRdb ran MiXCR on the multiplex PCR reads and lists one entry per CDR3 protein. The profile covers a few hundred thousand distinct CDR3 sequences, with about a fifth appearing a single time and 40% taken by the ten largest.

The sample consisted of blood. The sequence derives from a man aged 18-30 years with Graves' ophthalmopathy. The chain couples TRBV18 to TRBJ1-1; no reliable D call. The CDR3 DNA reads TGTGCCAGCTCACCGGAGGTAACCATGAACACTGAAGCTTTCTTT. Translating it yields CASSPEVTMNTEAFF.